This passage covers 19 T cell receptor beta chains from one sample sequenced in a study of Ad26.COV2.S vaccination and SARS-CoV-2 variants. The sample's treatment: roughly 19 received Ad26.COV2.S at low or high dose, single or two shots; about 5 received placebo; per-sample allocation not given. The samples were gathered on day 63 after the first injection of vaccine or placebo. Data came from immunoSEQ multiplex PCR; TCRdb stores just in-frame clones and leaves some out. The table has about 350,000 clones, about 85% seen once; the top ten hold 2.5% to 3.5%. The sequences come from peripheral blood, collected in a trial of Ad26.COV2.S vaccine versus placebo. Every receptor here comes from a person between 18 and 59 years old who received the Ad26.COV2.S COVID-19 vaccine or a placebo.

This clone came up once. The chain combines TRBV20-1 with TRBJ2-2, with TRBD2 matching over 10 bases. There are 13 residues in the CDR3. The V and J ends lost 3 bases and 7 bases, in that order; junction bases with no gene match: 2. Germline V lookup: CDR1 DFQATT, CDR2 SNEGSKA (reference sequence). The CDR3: CSASSGRNGELFF. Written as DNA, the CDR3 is TGCAGTGCTAGTAGCGGGAGGAACGGGGAGCTGTTTTTT.

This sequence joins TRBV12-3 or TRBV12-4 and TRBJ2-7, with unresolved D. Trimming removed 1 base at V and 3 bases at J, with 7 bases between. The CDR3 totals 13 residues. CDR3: CASSLVLDYEQYF. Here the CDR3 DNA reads TGTGCCAGCAGTTTAGTTTTGGACTACGAGCAGTACTTC.

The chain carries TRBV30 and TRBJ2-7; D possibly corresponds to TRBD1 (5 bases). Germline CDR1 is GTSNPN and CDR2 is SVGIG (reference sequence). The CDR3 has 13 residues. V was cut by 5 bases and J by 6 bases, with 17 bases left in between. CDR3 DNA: TGTGCCTGGCAAGAGATAAAAGGGGCCGAGCAGTACTTC. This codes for CAWQEIKGAEQYF.

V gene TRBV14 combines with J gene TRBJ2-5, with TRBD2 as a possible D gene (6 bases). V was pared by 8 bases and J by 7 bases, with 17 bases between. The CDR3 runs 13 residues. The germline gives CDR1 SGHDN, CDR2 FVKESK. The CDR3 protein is CASGLQNWGTQYF. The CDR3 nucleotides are TGTGCCAGCGGACTACAGAATTGGGGGACCCAGTACTTC.

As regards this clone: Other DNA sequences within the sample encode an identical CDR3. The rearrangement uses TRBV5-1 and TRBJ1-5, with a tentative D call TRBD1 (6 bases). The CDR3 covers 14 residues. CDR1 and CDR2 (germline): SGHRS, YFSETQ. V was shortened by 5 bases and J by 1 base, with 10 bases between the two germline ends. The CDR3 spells CASSPTGSNQPQHF. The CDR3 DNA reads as TGCGCCAGCAGTCCGACAGGCAGCAATCAGCCCCAGCATTTT.

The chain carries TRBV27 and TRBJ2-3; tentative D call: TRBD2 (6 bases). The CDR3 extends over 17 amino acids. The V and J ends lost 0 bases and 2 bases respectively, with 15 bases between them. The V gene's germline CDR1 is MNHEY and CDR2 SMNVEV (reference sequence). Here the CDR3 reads CASSLSVADPSTDTQYF. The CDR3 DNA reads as TGTGCCAGCAGTTTATCGGTAGCGGACCCCTCCACAGATACGCAGTATTTT.

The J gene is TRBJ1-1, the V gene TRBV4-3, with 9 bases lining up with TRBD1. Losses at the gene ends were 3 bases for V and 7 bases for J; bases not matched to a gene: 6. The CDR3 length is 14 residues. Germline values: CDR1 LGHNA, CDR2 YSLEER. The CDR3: CASSHGTGTFEAFF. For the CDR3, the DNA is TGCGCCAGCAGCCACGGGACAGGGACCTTTGAAGCTTTCTTT.

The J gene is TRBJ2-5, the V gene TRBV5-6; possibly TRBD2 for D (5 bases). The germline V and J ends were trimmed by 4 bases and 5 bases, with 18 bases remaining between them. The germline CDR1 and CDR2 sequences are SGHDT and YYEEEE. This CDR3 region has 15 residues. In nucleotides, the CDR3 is TGTGCCAGCAGCAAAAACGGGGTCCGGTGGGAGACCCAGTACTTC. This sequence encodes CASSKNGVRWETQYF.

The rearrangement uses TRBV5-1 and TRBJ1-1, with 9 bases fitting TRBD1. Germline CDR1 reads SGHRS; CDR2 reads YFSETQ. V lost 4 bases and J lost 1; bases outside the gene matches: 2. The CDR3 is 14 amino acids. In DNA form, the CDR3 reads TGCGCCAGCAGCCCACAGGGGGCGAACACTGAAGCTTTCTTT. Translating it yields CASSPQGANTEAFF.

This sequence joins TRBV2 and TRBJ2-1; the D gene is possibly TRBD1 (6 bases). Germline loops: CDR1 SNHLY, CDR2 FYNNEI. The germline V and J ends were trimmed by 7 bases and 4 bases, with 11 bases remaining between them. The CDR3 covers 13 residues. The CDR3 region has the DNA TGTGCCAGCACACCGCAGGGGTACAATGAGCAGTTCTTC. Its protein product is CASTPQGYNEQFF.

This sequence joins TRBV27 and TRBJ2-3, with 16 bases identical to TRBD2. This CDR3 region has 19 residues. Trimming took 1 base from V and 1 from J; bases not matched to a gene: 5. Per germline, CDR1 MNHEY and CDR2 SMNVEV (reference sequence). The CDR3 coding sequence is TGTGCCAGCAGTTTATTTGGGGGACTAGCGGGAGGGGGCACAGATACGCAGTATTTT. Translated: CASSLFGGLAGGGTDTQYF.

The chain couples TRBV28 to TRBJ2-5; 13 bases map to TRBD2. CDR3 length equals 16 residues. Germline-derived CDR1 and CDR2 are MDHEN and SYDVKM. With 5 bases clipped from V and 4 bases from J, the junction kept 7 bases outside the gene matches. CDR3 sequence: CASSLGTSGIGETQYF. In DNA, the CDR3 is TGTGCCAGCAGTCTCGGGACTAGCGGGATCGGAGAGACCCAGTACTTC.

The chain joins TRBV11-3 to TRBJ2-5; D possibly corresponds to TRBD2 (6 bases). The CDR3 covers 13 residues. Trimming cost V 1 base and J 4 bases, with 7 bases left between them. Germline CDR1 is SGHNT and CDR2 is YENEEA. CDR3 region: CASSLGGVETQYF. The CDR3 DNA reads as TGTGCCAGCAGCTTAGGGGGGGTAGAGACCCAGTACTTC.

Here the CDR3 reads CASSDGRSTDTQYF. The CDR3 region has the DNA TGTGCCAGCAGTGATGGACGGAGCACAGATACGCAGTATTTT. The chain carries TRBV25-1 and TRBJ2-3; D uncertain. CDR3 size: 14 residues. Germline CDR1 is MGHDK and CDR2 is SYGVNS. V was cut by 3 bases and J by 0 bases, with 7 bases left in between.

This chain's CDR3 is CASSLRGGRATGANVLTF. Here the CDR3 DNA reads TGTGCCAGCAGCTTGAGGGGCGGGAGGGCTACCGGGGCCAACGTCCTGACTTTC. V gene TRBV5-4 combines with J gene TRBJ2-6; TRBD2 agrees at 9 bases. The CDR3 sequence is 18 residues long. With 1 base clipped from V and 4 bases from J, the junction kept 9 bases outside the gene matches. Germline V lookup: CDR1 SGHNT, CDR2 YYREEE (reference sequence).

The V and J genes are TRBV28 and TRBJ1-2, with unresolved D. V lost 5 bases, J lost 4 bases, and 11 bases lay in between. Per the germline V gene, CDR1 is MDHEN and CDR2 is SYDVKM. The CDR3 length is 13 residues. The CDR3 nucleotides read TGTGCCAGCAGTCACTATCCCATCTATGGCTACACCTTC. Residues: CASSHYPIYGYTF.

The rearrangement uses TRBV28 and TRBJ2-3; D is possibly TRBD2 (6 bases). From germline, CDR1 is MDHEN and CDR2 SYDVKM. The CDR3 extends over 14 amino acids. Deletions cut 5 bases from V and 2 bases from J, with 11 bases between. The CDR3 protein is CASSRLVPTDTQYF. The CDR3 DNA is TGTGCCAGCAGTCGACTAGTACCCACAGATACGCAGTATTTT.

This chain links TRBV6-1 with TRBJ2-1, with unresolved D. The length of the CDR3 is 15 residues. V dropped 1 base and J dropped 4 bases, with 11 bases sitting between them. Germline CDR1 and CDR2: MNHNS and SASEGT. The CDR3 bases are TGTGCCAGCAGTGAAGTGACGCAGGCGTACAATGAGCAGTTCTTC. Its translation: CASSEVTQAYNEQFF.

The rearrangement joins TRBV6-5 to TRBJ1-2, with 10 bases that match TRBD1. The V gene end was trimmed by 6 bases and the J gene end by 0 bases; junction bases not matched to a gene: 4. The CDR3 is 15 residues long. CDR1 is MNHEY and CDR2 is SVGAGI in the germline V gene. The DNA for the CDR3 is TGTGCCAGCAGATTGGACAGGGGGGCTAACTATGGCTACACCTTC. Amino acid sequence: CASRLDRGANYGYTF.